This T cell receptor beta chain was sequenced in a study of T-cell memory formation after mild COVID-19. Overall study context: TCR clustering was largely donor specific. The study, taken as a whole, reports: A second wave expanding day 15 to 37 was CD4+-biased; contracting clones were balanced. Researchers could not confirm that second-wave clones peaking on day 37 targeted SARS-CoV-2.

The CDR3 runs to 15 residues. The germline gives CDR1 MDHEN, CDR2 SYDVKM. V lost 8 bases, J lost 2 bases, and 11 bases stayed unmatched. This clonotype showed up just a few times. No antigen is known for it. TCRdb reprocessed the 5' RACE reads via MiXCR and lists one record per CDR3 protein. The table shows approximately 270,000 distinct CDR3 sequences, with about 17% occurring only once. Sequencing input: PBMCs or a T cell subset sorted from them (not recorded which). This chain links TRBV28 with TRBJ1-2; 7 nucleotides align to TRBD1. The sequence derives from a man between 18 and 29 years old who had mild COVID-19 (a few samples of this study predate the infection). Cell type and time point are not known. CDR3 sequence reads: CASGGGRGRNYGYTF. The CDR3 bases are TGTGCCAGCGGGGGGGGCAGGGGGAGGAACTATGGCTACACCTTC.